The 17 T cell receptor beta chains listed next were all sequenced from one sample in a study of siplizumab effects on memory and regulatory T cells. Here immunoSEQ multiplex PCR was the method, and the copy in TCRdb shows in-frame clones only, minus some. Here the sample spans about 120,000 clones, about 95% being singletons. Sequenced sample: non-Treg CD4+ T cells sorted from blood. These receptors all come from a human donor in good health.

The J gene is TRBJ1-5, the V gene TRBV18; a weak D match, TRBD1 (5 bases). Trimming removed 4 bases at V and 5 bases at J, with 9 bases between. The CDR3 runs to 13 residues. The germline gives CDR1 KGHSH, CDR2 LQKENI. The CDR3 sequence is CASSQGRDQPQHF. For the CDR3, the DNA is TGTGCCAGCTCACAGGGGCGAGATCAGCCCCAGCATTTT.

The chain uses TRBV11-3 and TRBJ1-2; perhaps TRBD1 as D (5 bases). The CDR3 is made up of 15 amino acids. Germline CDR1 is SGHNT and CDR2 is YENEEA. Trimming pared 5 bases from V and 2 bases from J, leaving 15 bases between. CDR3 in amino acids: CASSQESGPNYGYTF. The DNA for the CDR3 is TGTGCCAGCAGCCAGGAGTCAGGGCCGAACTATGGCTACACCTTC.

CDR3 coding DNA: TGTGCCAGTAGTAATTTTCCGGGACAGTCTACCTACGAGCAGTACTTC. This codes for CASSNFPGQSTYEQYF. J is TRBJ2-7 and V is TRBV19; 7 nucleotides align to TRBD1. CDR1 is LNHDA, CDR2 SQIVND, per germline (reference sequence). Germline trimming cut 4 bases from V and 2 bases from J; bases unmatched to any gene: 11. CDR3 size: 16 residues.

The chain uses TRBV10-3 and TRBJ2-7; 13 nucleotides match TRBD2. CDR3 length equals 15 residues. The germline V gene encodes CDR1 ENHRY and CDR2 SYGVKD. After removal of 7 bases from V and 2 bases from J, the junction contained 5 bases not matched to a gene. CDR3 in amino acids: CAINQGLAGTYEQYF. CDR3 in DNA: TGTGCCATCAACCAGGGACTAGCGGGAACCTACGAGCAGTACTTC.

Here the CDR3 reads CASSSLSGANVLTF. DNA for the CDR3: TGTGCCAGTAGTAGCCTCTCTGGGGCCAACGTCCTGACTTTC. The chain links TRBV19 to TRBJ2-6; no clear D. Germline-derived CDR1 and CDR2 are LNHDA and SQIVND (reference sequence). Trimming shortened V by 4 bases and J by 0 bases, and 4 bases separated the two germline ends. The CDR3 covers 14 residues.

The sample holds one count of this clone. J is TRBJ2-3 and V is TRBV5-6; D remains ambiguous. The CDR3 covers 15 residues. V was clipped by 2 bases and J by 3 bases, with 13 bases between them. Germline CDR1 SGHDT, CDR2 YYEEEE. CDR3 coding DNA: TGTGCCAGCAGCTTAAACGACGGGCGTACAGATACGCAGTATTTT. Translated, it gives CASSLNDGRTDTQYF.

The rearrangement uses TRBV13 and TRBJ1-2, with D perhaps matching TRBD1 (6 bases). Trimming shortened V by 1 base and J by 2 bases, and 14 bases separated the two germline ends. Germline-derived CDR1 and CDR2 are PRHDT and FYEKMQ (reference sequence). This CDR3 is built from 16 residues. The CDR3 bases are TGTGCCAGCAGCTTAGTGGGCCGACAGGTAAACTATGGCTACACCTTC. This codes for CASSLVGRQVNYGYTF.

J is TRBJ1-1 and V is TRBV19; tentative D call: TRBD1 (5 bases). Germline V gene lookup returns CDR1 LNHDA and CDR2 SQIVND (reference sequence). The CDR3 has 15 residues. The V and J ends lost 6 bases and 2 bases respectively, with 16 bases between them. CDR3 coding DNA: TGTGCCAGTAGGCCCGGGGGGGGAGGTAACACTGAAGCTTTCTTT. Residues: CASRPGGGGNTEAFF.

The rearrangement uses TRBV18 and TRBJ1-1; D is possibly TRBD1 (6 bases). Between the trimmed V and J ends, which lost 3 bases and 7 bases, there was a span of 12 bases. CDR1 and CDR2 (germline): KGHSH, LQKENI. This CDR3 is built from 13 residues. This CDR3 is CASSPRTAIEAFF. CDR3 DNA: TGTGCCAGCTCACCTCGGACAGCTATTGAAGCTTTCTTT.

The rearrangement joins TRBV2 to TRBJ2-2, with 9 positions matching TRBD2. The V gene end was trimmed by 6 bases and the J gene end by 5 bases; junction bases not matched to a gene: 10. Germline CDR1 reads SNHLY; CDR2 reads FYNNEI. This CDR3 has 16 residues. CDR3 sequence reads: CASRVELAGRTGELFF. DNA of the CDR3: TGTGCCAGCAGGGTAGAGCTAGCGGGAAGGACCGGGGAGCTGTTTTTT.

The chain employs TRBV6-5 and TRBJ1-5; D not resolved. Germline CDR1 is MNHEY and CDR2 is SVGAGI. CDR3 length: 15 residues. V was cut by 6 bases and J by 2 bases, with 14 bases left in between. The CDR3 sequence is CASSPADLGNQPQHF. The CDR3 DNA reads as TGTGCCAGCAGCCCAGCCGACCTAGGCAATCAGCCCCAGCATTTT.

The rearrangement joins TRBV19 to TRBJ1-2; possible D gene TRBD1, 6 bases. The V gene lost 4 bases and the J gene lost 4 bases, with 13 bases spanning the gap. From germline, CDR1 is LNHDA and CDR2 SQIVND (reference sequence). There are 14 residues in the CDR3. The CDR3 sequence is CASSKYRDRYGYTF. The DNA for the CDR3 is TGTGCCAGTAGTAAATACAGGGACCGCTATGGCTACACCTTC.

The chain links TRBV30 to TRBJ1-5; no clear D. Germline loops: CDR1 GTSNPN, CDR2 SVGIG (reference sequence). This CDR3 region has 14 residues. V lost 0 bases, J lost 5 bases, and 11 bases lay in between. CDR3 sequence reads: CAWSVGAFDQPQHF. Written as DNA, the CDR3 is TGTGCCTGGAGTGTGGGCGCGTTTGATCAGCCCCAGCATTTT.

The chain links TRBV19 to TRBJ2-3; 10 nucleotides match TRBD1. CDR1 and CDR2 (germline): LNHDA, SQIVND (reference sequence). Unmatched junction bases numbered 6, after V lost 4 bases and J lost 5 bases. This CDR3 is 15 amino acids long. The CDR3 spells CASSSPDRGLDTQYF. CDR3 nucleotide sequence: TGTGCCAGTAGTAGCCCGGACAGGGGGTTAGATACGCAGTATTTT.

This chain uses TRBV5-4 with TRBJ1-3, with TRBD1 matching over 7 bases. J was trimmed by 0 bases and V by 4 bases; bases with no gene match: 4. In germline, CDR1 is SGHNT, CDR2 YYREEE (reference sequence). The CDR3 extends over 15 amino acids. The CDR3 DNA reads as TGTGCCAGCAGCATAGACAGGGCCTCTGGAAACACCATATATTTT. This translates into CASSIDRASGNTIYF.

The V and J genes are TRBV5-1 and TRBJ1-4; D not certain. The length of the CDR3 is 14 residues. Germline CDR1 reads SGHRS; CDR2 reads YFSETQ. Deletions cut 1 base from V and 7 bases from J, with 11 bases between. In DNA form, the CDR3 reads TGCGCCAGCAGCTTGCCGGGGAATAGTGAAAAACTGTTTTTT. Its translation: CASSLPGNSEKLFF.

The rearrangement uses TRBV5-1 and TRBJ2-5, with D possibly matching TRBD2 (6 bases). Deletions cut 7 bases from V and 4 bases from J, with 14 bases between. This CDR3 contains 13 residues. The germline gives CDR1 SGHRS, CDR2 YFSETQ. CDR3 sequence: CASGAGLTETQYF. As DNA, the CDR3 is TGCGCCAGCGGGGCTGGACTAACAGAGACCCAGTACTTC.